What follows are 5 T cell receptor beta chains derived from one specimen sequenced in a study of technical replicates of blood from several donors. The method was immunoSEQ multiplex PCR; TCRdb's version includes in-frame clones alone and lacks a portion of them. The repertoire holds 60,000 to 90,000 clones, with 95% to 97% as singletons. Material for sequencing was T cells isolated from PBMCs. These receptors were collected from a human donor in good health.

V usage is TRBV6-5 and J usage is TRBJ1-3, with D hard to call. Germline V lookup: CDR1 MNHEY, CDR2 SVGAGI. Trimming left V 3 bases short and J 4 bases short, with 10 bases between. There are 14 residues in the CDR3. The CDR3 bases are TGTGCCAGCAGTTATCGAGGGATCGGAAACACCATATATTTT. Its protein product is CASSYRGIGNTIYF.

The rearrangement joins TRBV30 to TRBJ1-5; 8 bases match TRBD1. The CDR3 is 13 amino acids. V dropped 3 bases and J dropped 9; count of bases not matched to a gene: 7. Germline CDR1 reads GTSNPN; CDR2 reads SVGIG (reference sequence). CDR3 nucleotide sequence: TGTGCCTGGAGCCCGCAGGGGGCTTCGCCCCAGCATTTT. This codes for CAWSPQGASPQHF.

This clone was found once. The chain couples TRBV29-1 to TRBJ2-1, with 8 bases fitting TRBD2. The V gene end was trimmed by 0 bases and the J gene end by 3 bases; junction bases not matched to a gene: 7. The CDR3 contains 16 residues. Germline V gives CDR1 SQVTM, CDR2 ANQGSEA. The CDR3 DNA reads as TGCAGCGTTGAAGATCCGGGACTAGTGGTCTACAATGAGCAGTTCTTC. It codes for CSVEDPGLVVYNEQFF.

The rearrangement uses TRBV6-4 and TRBJ1-2; 7 nucleotides line up with TRBD1. The CDR3 sequence is 13 residues long. V shed 2 bases and J 4 bases; nucleotides not matched to a gene: 1. Germline V CDR1 and CDR2: MRHNA, SNTAGT. CDR3 in DNA: TGTGCCAGCAGTGACCGGGACAGCTATGGCTACACCTTC. The encoded protein is CASSDRDSYGYTF.

This chain joins TRBV5-6 and TRBJ2-1, with 15 bases fitting TRBD2. Germline-derived CDR1 and CDR2 are SGHDT and YYEEEE. CDR3 length equals 18 residues. V shed 4 bases, J shed 5 bases, and the junction held 10 bases outside the gene matches. CDR3 loop: CASSRERTSGGEDNEQFF. Written as DNA, the CDR3 is TGTGCCAGCAGCCGTGAAAGGACTAGCGGGGGGGAGGACAATGAGCAGTTCTTC.